The 16 T cell receptor beta chains below come from one sample, sequenced in a study of cytomegalovirus exposure and HLA in healthy donors. Both 60 Vbeta primers and 13 Jbeta primers went into the PCR. Profiling relied on immunoSEQ multiplex PCR, and the TCRdb table lists in-frame clones only, not all of them. Of around 120,000 clones listed, roughly 71% were seen once; the top ten hold roughly 10%. Sequencing used PBMCs. The receptors derive from a man aged 35-49 years in good health and CMV-seropositive.

This sequence joins TRBV10-3 and TRBJ1-1; tentative D call: TRBD1 (6 bases). Trimming removed 6 bases from V and 4 bases from J, with 12 bases in between. CDR3 length equals 13 residues. Germline-derived CDR1 and CDR2 are ENHRY and SYGVKD. The DNA for the CDR3 is TGTGCCATCAGAGGGGGAACGGGCACTGAAGCTTTCTTT. Its protein is CAIRGGTGTEAFF.

This clone was counted once. The V gene is TRBV6-6, the J gene TRBJ2-1, with a possible D match to TRBD2 (5 bases). The CDR3 sequence is 13 residues long. V lost 6 bases and J lost 3, with 9 bases in between. Germline V gene lookup returns CDR1 MNHNY and CDR2 SVGAGI (reference sequence). CDR3 DNA sequence: TGTGCCAGCAGCGACTACAACTACAATGAGCAGTTCTTC. Translation gives CASSDYNYNEQFF.

The J gene is TRBJ2-5, the V gene TRBV7-2, with a possible D match to TRBD2 (5 bases). CDR1 SGHTA and CDR2 FQGNSA come from the germline V gene. Trimming left V 4 bases short and J 5 bases short, with 17 bases between. This CDR3 has 15 residues. As DNA, the CDR3 is TGTGCCAGCAGCTCCTCCCGGGGAGACGCGGAGACCCAGTACTTC. It codes for CASSSSRGDAETQYF.

The rearrangement links TRBV5-4 to TRBJ2-7; 8 positions match TRBD2. Germline CDR1 and CDR2: SGHNT and YYREEE (reference sequence). This CDR3 comprises 16 residues. Losses at the gene ends were 4 bases for V and 6 bases for J; bases not matched to a gene: 15. The CDR3 is CASSRGGGPPTSEQYF. CDR3 nucleotide sequence: TGTGCCAGCAGCCGAGGCGGGGGGCCCCCCACGAGCGAGCAGTACTTC.

The J gene is TRBJ2-3, the V gene TRBV5-4; a possible D gene is TRBD1 (5 bases). Trimming removed 4 bases from V and 0 bases from J, with 9 bases in between. In germline, CDR1 is SGHNT, CDR2 YYREEE (reference sequence). The length of the CDR3 is 14 residues. The DNA of the CDR3 is TGTGCCAGCAGCACTCGACAGAGCACAGATACGCAGTATTTT. This gives the protein CASSTRQSTDTQYF.

There are a few counts of this clone. The CDR3 sequence: CASSLGGVAFF. In DNA form, the CDR3 reads TGTGCCAGCAGCTTAGGGGGCGTAGCTTTCTTT. The V call is TRBV7-8, the J call TRBJ1-1; a possible D gene is TRBD1 (5 bases). CDR1 and CDR2 (germline): SGHVS, FQNEAQ. V dropped 1 base and J dropped 10 bases, with 7 bases sitting between them. The CDR3 spans 11 residues.

This clone turned up a few times. This chain's CDR3 is CASSLLPGRTEAFF. The CDR3 bases are TGTGCCAGCAGCTTACTCCCAGGGCGGACTGAAGCTTTCTTT. V gene TRBV7-2 combines with J gene TRBJ1-1; a weak D match, TRBD1 (5 bases). V lost 2 bases to trimming and J lost 5 bases, with 12 bases between them. The CDR3 has 14 amino acids. Germline V CDR1 and CDR2: SGHTA, FQGNSA.

CDR3 DNA: TGTGCCTGGGCCTACGGACTAGCGGGCCAAGAGACCCAGTACTTC. It encodes CAWAYGLAGQETQYF. This chain links TRBV30 with TRBJ2-5; TRBD2 aligns across 11 bases. The CDR3 extends over 15 amino acids. V lost 5 bases and J lost 1; bases outside the gene matches: 6. Germline loops: CDR1 GTSNPN, CDR2 SVGIG (reference sequence).

This chain joins TRBV5-6 and TRBJ2-5; TRBD2 matches 10 bases. The germline gives CDR1 SGHDT, CDR2 YYEEEE. This CDR3 has 15 residues. V trimming: 3 bases; J trimming: 5 bases; junction bases outside the gene matches: 7. The CDR3 sequence is CASSSLAGTMETQYF. CDR3 coding DNA: TGTGCCAGCAGCTCACTAGCGGGAACCATGGAGACCCAGTACTTC.

V gene TRBV6-6 combines with J gene TRBJ1-5, with a tentative D call TRBD1 (6 bases). CDR3 length: 12 amino acids. CDR1 MNHNY and CDR2 SVGAGI come from the germline V gene (reference sequence). The germline V and J ends were trimmed by 4 bases and 14 bases, with 15 bases remaining between them. CDR3 in DNA: TGTGCCAGCAGTTCCACGGACAGCGAGGAGCATTTT. Protein: CASSSTDSEEHF.

This clone has a handful of counts. The genes are TRBV9 and TRBJ1-2, with D tentatively TRBD1 (5 bases). The germline gives CDR1 SGDLS, CDR2 YYNGEE. The CDR3 is made up of 11 amino acids. The V and J ends lost 4 bases and 9 bases respectively, with 10 bases between them. The CDR3 coding sequence is TGTGCCAGCAGCATGCAGGGTAGCTACACCTTC. This gives the protein CASSMQGSYTF.

This clone was observed a single time. The CDR3 DNA reads TGCAGCGTCGAGGGACAGGCCAACACCGGGGAGCTGTTTTTT. Translated, it gives CSVEGQANTGELFF. The V call is TRBV29-1, the J call TRBJ2-2; 8 nucleotides line up with TRBD1. V lost 6 bases and J lost 2; bases outside the gene matches: 5. Germline CDR1 and CDR2: SQVTM and ANQGSEA. The length of the CDR3 is 14 residues.

The gene calls are TRBV27 and TRBJ2-6; tentatively, D is TRBD2 (6 bases). This CDR3 is 16 amino acids long. Per the germline V gene, CDR1 is MNHEY and CDR2 is SMNVEV (reference sequence). Trimming took 6 bases from V and 1 from J, leaving 13 bases between them. CDR3 sequence: CASRGLGGSGANVLTF. In nucleotides, the CDR3 is TGTGCCAGCAGGGGACTTGGCGGTTCTGGGGCCAACGTCCTGACTTTC.

This chain links TRBV23-1 with TRBJ1-2, with 10 bases matching TRBD1. TRBV23-1 is classed as an ORF, of uncertain function. V lost 11 bases and J lost 4; bases outside the gene matches: 7. This CDR3 has 13 amino acids. The CDR3 region is CAPDRGNAYGYTF. The CDR3 DNA is TGCGCCCCGGACAGGGGGAATGCCTATGGCTACACCTTC.

The rearrangement links TRBV7-9 to TRBJ2-7; 12 bases fit TRBD2. V was clipped by 2 bases and J by 6 bases; unmatched bases: 14. Germline V CDR1 and CDR2: SEHNR, FQNEAQ (reference sequence). The CDR3 spans 18 residues. This chain's CDR3 is CASSLNAASGGELFEQYV. CDR3 nucleotide sequence: TGTGCCAGCAGCTTAAATGCCGCTAGCGGGGGGGAGCTATTCGAGCAGTACGTC.

The chain employs TRBV11-2 and TRBJ2-1; 10 positions match TRBD2. Germline V lookup: CDR1 SGHAT, CDR2 FQNNGV. The J segment lost 8 bases and the V segment lost 4 bases, leaving 8 bases of the junction unmatched. The CDR3 length is 15 residues. CDR3 sequence (DNA): TGTGCCAGCAGCTCCGTAGCGGGAGGAGGATATGAGCAGTTCTTC. The encoded protein is CASSSVAGGGYEQFF.